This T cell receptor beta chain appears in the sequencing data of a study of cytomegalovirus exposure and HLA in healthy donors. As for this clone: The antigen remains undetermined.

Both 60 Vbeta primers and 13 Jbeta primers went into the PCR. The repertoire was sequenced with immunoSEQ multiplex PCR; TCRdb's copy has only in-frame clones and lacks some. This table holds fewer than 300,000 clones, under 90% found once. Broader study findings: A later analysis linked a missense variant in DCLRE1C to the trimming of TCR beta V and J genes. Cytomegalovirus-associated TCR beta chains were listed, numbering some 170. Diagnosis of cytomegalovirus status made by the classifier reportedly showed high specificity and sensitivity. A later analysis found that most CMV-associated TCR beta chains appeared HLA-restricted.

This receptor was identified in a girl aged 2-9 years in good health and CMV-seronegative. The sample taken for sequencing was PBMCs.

The CDR3 DNA follows: TGTGCCAGCAGCCGAGAGGGACAACATAAGCAGTTCTTC. The encoded protein is CASSREGQHKQFF. The chain recombines TRBV7-3 with TRBJ2-1; a possible D gene is TRBD1 (6 bases). Trimming stripped 5 bases from V and 11 bases from J, with 16 bases between. From germline, CDR1 is SGHTA and CDR2 FQGTGA. CDR3 length: 13 amino acids. The entire variable domain, with the rest obtained from reference TRBV7-3 and TRBJ2-1, is as follows: GAGVSQTPSNKVTEKGKYVELRCDPISGHTALYWYRQSLGQGPEFLIYFQGTGAADDSGLPNDRFFAVRPEGSVSTLKIQRTERGDSAVYLCASSREGQHKQFFGPGTRLTVL.